The rows below give T cell receptor beta chains drawn from one sample of a study of shared clonotypes between healthy human individuals. The protocol was immunoSEQ multiplex PCR, while the TCRdb copy is restricted to in-frame clones and leaves out a portion. The sample holds some 2 million clones; just under 95% are singletons and the top ten take 1% to 1.5%. Sequenced input: naive CD8+ T cells sorted from blood. All receptors derive from a man younger than 35 in good health. Each CDR3 is given with its conserved first and last residue. The D gene is left open where the match is weak. Part of the rows lack a size; the others show once, few, many or a class for expanded clones.

TRBD1	-	TRBJ1-2	TRBV6-5	TGTGCCAGCAGTTACGGAACAGGGGGATGGTATGGCTACACCTTC	CASSYGTGGWYGYTF
-	-	TRBJ1-2	TRBV7-9	TGTGCCAGCAGCCCCGCCTTGGGGGAGGTCCCCTATGGCTACACCTTC	CASSPALGEVPYGYTF
-	-	TRBJ2-7	TRBV30	TGTGCCTGGAGTGAGGGAGCGGGCGCCTACGAGCAGTACTTC	CAWSEGAGAYEQYF
-	-	TRBJ2-7	TRBV2	TGTGCCAGCAGTGAAACCCTCTACGAGCAGTACTTC	CASSETLYEQYF
-	-	TRBJ1-5	TRBV27	TGTGCCAGCTCGGACGGGAATCAGCCCCAGCATTTT	CASSDGNQPQHF
TRBD1	-	TRBJ2-1	TRBV9	TGTGCCAGCAGCCCCGGATTTGGGACAGGATACAATGAGCAGTTCTTC	CASSPGFGTGYNEQFF
TRBD1	-	TRBJ2-2	TRBV7-9	TGTGCCAGCAGCTTTCCGGGACAGGGGTTCGACGGGGAGCTGTTTTTT	CASSFPGQGFDGELFF
-	once	TRBJ2-7	TRBV19	TGTGCCAGTAGTATCCACAGGGAAAGGGGGTACGAGCAGTACTTC	CASSIHRERGYEQYF
TRBD2	-	TRBJ2-3	TRBV27	TGTGCCAGCAGTTTATCTTGGCTAGCGGGAGTATTTGGCACAGATACGCAGTATTTT	CASSLSWLAGVFGTDTQYF
-	-	TRBJ2-7	TRBV9	TGTGCCAGCAGCGCCGGCCTGGGCGGGTTAGTCTCCTACGAGCAGTACTTC	CASSAGLGGLVSYEQYF
-	once	TRBJ2-2	TRBV7-9	TGTGCCAGCAGCTCCGTGGGGGCGAACACCGGGGAGCTGTTTTTT	CASSSVGANTGELFF
TRBD1	-	TRBJ1-5	TRBV28	TGTGCCACATCAGGGGGGGGTCCCAATCAGCCCCAGCATTTT	CATSGGGPNQPQHF
-	-	TRBJ2-7	TRBV2	TGTGCCAGCAGTGAAGCGCTTCTCGAGGTAACCTACGAGCAGTACTTC	CASSEALLEVTYEQYF
-	-	TRBJ2-5	TRBV2	TGTGCCAGCAAGTTGGGCGGCGGAATAGAGACCCAGTACTTC	CASKLGGGIETQYF
-	-	TRBJ2-7	TRBV5-8	TGTGCCAGCAGCTCCCCTCGGGGTAACGTCTACGAGCAGTACTTC	CASSSPRGNVYEQYF
-	-	TRBJ2-1	TRBV19	TGTGCCAGTAGTATAAGGGCAGGGTGGTCCTACAATGAGCAGTTCTTC	CASSIRAGWSYNEQFF
TRBD2	-	TRBJ2-2	TRBV9	TGTGCCAGCAGCATCGGGACTACGAACACCGGGGAGCTGTTTTTT	CASSIGTTNTGELFF
-	-	TRBJ1-1	TRBV19	TGTGCCAGTAGTATAATGGGGAGCGCCACTGAAGCTTTCTTT	CASSIMGSATEAFF
-	-	TRBJ2-6	TRBV5-5	TGTGCCAGCAGCGGATATAGTGGGGCCAACGTCCTGACTTTC	CASSGYSGANVLTF
-	-	TRBJ2-1	TRBV7-9	TGTGCCAGCAGCGGAGTGGGGGGTTTTCTGGATGAGCAGTTCTTC	CASSGVGGFLDEQFF
-	once	TRBJ2-7	TRBV7-9	TGTGCCAGCAGCTATGGGGGCGGAACCGCCTACGAGCAGTACTTC	CASSYGGGTAYEQYF
-	-	TRBJ1-1	TRBV7-6	TGTGCCAGCAGCTTATATGTGAACACTGAAGCTTTCTTT	CASSLYVNTEAFF
TRBD1	-	TRBJ2-1	TRBV27	TGTGCCAGCAGTTACCAAGACCCCAGGGGGCAGCCCTACAATGAGCAGTTCTTC	CASSYQDPRGQPYNEQFF
-	-	TRBJ2-7	TRBV27	TGTGCCAGCGGATCTAGCCTCGGCGACTACGAGCAGTACTTC	CASGSSLGDYEQYF
TRBD1	-	TRBJ2-3	TRBV10-3	TGTGCCATCACTGGACAGGGCACAGATACGCAGTATTTT	CAITGQGTDTQYF
TRBD2	-	TRBJ2-3	TRBV2	TGTGCCAGCAGTGTTAGCGGGGGACTGGGAGATACGCAGTATTTT	CASSVSGGLGDTQYF
TRBD1	-	TRBJ1-4	TRBV25-1	TGTGCCAGCAGTGAACCGGCCGGGACAGGGGGTGAAAAACTGTTTTTT	CASSEPAGTGGEKLFF
-	-	TRBJ2-7	TRBV6-1	TGTGCCAGCAGCTGGAGGGGGAGCTCCTACGAGCAGTACTTC	CASSWRGSSYEQYF
-	-	TRBJ2-6	TRBV5-5	TGTGCCAGCAGCATACAGGTCTCTGGGGCCAACGTCCTGACTTTC	CASSIQVSGANVLTF
-	-	TRBJ1-4	TRBV4-1	TGCGCCAGCAGCCAGGTACCGGGACATCGGCGTGAAAAACTGTTTTTT	CASSQVPGHRREKLFF
-	once	TRBJ1-5	TRBV7-8	TGTGCCAGCAGCTTAGTTGGACAGTCCAATCAGCCCCAGCATTTT	CASSLVGQSNQPQHF
-	-	TRBJ2-7	TRBV21-1	TGTGTCCTTAAGGGGGACAGGGGGATCTACGAGCAGTACTTC	CVLKGDRGIYEQYF
-	-	TRBJ2-1	TRBV9	TGTGCCAGCAGCGTAGTACGTACAGACCACTACAATGAGCAGTTCTTC	CASSVVRTDHYNEQFF
-	-	TRBJ2-1	TRBV27	TGTGCCAGCAGTCTGGCCCGCGACAATGAGCAGTTCTTC	CASSLARDNEQFF
-	-	TRBJ1-4	TRBV28	TGTGCCAGCAGTTTACTTTGGGGTACAACCGCCCATGAAAAACTGTTTTTT	CASSLLWGTTAHEKLFF
-	-	TRBJ2-1	TRBV11-2	TGTGCCAGCAGCCTTGGCCGGGGACAATCCCAAACCTACAATGAGCAGTTCTTC	CASSLGRGQSQTYNEQFF
TRBD1	-	TRBJ2-7	TRBV29-1	TGCAGCATAATCCCCACGACAGGGGCGCCCTACGAGCAGTACTTC	CSIIPTTGAPYEQYF
-	-	TRBJ1-4	TRBV27	TGTGCCAGCAGGAGGACCCCGGGGGGAACTAATGAAAAACTGTTTTTT	CASRRTPGGTNEKLFF
-	-	TRBJ1-5	TRBV2	TGTGCCAGCAGTGGCCTCGAGGCGGAAGGCAATCAGCCCCAGCATTTT	CASSGLEAEGNQPQHF
-	-	TRBJ1-4	TRBV11-2	TGTGCCAGCAGCTTAGTGGGGGGAGACCTTAATGAAAAACTGTTTTTT	CASSLVGGDLNEKLFF
TRBD2	-	TRBJ2-1	TRBV4-3	TGCGCCAGCAGCCAAGGCGGACTAGCGGGAGGGCCTAGCTCCTACAATGAGCAGTTCTTC	CASSQGGLAGGPSSYNEQFF
TRBD1	-	TRBJ1-1	TRBV15	TGTGCCACCAGTACAGGGGTGGGGACTGAAGCTTTCTTT	CATSTGVGTEAFF
TRBD2	-	TRBJ2-2	TRBV11-2	TGTGCCAGCAGCTTATCAAGGACTAGCGGGACCGGGGAGCTGTTTTTT	CASSLSRTSGTGELFF
TRBD1	-	TRBJ1-4	TRBV2	TGTGCCGGAAGGACAGGGAATGATGAAAAACTGTTTTTT	CAGRTGNDEKLFF
-	-	TRBJ1-3	TRBV7-9	TGTGCCAGCAGCTTCCTTCAGACTGGAAACACCATATATTTT	CASSFLQTGNTIYF
-	few	TRBJ1-1	TRBV30	TGTGCCTGGAGTGTTGGCGACAAGTTCACTGAAGCTTTCTTT	CAWSVGDKFTEAFF
-	-	TRBJ2-7	TRBV14	TGTGCCAGCAGCCAATGGCGGGCGGGTTGGATCGAGCAGTACTTC	CASSQWRAGWIEQYF
TRBD2	-	TRBJ2-1	TRBV14	TGTGCCAGCAGCCAACGGACTAGCGGGAGAATAGCCAATGAGCAGTTCTTC	CASSQRTSGRIANEQFF
-	-	TRBJ1-3	TRBV7-9	TGTGCCAGCTCGCCAGTCCTTCTCTCTGGAAACACCATATATTTT	CASSPVLLSGNTIYF
TRBD2	-	TRBJ2-5	TRBV2	TGTGCCAGCAGCGTCCTGGGGGAGGGGGAGACCCAGTACTTC	CASSVLGEGETQYF
TRBD2	-	TRBJ2-1	TRBV10-3	TGTGCCATCAGTGACGGACTAGACAATGAGCAGTTCTTC	CAISDGLDNEQFF
-	-	TRBJ2-1	TRBV7-8	TGTGCCAGCAGCTTAGATAGTCTAGCATACAACAATGAGCAGTTCTTC	CASSLDSLAYNNEQFF
-	-	TRBJ2-5	TRBV5-1	TGCGCCAGCAGCTTGGCTGACCCGGAGGGGACCCTCCAAGAGACCCAGTACTTC	CASSLADPEGTLQETQYF
-	-	TRBJ1-5	TRBV28	TGTGCCAGCAGTGGCAGGGGTAGCAATCAGCCCCAGCATTTT	CASSGRGSNQPQHF
-	-	TRBJ2-5	TRBV27	TGTGCCAGCAGTCCTAGGACAGTGAGCCCCCAAGAGACCCAGTACTTC	CASSPRTVSPQETQYF